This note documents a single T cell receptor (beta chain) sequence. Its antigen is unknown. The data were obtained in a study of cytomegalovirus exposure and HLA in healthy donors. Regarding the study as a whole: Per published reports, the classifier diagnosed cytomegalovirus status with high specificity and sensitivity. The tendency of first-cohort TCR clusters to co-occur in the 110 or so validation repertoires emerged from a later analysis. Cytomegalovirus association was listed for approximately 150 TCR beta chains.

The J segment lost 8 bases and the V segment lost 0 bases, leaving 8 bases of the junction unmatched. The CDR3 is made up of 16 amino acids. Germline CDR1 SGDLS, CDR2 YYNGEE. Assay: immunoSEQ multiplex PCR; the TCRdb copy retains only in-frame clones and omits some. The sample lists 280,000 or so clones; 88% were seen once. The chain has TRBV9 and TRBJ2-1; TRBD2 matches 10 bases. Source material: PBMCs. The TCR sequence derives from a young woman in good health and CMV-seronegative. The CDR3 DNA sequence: TGTGCCAGCAGCGTAGGGCCTAGCGGGGGAGGATATGAGCAGTTCTTC. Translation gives CASSVGPSGGGYEQFF.